This T cell receptor (beta chain) is drawn from a study of T cell changes during pregnancy in multiple sclerosis. The CDR3 is 15 amino acids. The germline V gene has CDR1 MNHNY and CDR2 SVGAGI (reference sequence). V was shortened by 6 bases and J by 4 bases, with 16 bases between the two germline ends. The repertoire was sequenced with immunoSEQ multiplex PCR; TCRdb's copy has only in-frame clones and lacks some. This table holds approximately 97,000 clones, about nine tenths found once. The origin of this receptor is a female donor in good health, enrolled as a control in a pregnancy study. Sequencing was performed on peripheral blood, taken in the second trimester of pregnancy. The genes are TRBV6-6 and TRBJ2-1, with D possibly being TRBD1 (5 bases). The CDR3 reads CASSRRQQKYNEQFF. In nucleotides, the CDR3 is TGTGCCAGCAGCCGACGACAGCAGAAATACAATGAGCAGTTCTTC.